The entry that follows covers one T cell receptor (beta chain) sequence. A much more abundant neighbour one base away suggests this may be a read error. The source of the sample is a study of molecular identifiers for immune sequencing clone quantification. MiXCR, run by TCRdb on the PCR reads, gives a single entry per CDR3 protein. The table shows 600,000 to 650,000 distinct CDR3 sequences, with just under 20% occurring only once. The sequence came from a human donor in good health. Some libraries in this study had Jurkat cell RNA spiked in. The sample was naive CD8+ T cells from blood, with Jurkat cell RNA spiked in. As to subset: FACS-sorted CD8+CD4-CCR7+CD45RA+ naive T cells.

The CDR3: CASSLVTGDSSPLHF. The DNA for the CDR3 is TGTGCCAGCAGCTTAGTGACAGGGGATAGTTCACCCCTCCACTTT. This rearrangement joins TRBV11-2 to TRBJ1-6, with 8 bases identical to TRBD1. The V and J ends lost 1 base and 9 bases, in that order; junction bases with no gene match: 5. Germline V CDR1 and CDR2: SGHAT, FQNNGV. The CDR3 spans 15 residues. Drawing the rest from reference TRBV11-2 and TRBJ1-6, the complete variable domain is EAGVAQSPRYKIIEKRQSVAFWCNPISGHATLYWYQQILGQGPKLLIQFQNNGVVDDSQLPKDRFSAERLKGVDSTLKIQPAKLEDSAVYLCASSLVTGDSSPLHFGNGTRLTVT.